The 26 T cell receptor beta chains below come from one sample, sequenced in a study of T cell changes during pregnancy in multiple sclerosis (dated by TCRdb to between 2018 and 2020). The library was made by the immunoSEQ multiplex PCR assay. Not all clones reach the TCRdb copy of this immuneACCESS table, which keeps in-frame sequences only. Checked studies attribute under half of the gap to unresolved V genes and leave the rest unexplained. The sample profile shows approximately 44,000 clones; 91% of them were found once. The top ten clonotypes cover less than 0.9% of the sample. Specimen: CD4+ T cells from peripheral blood mononuclear cells, collected before pregnancy. These receptors were obtained from a female donor with multiple sclerosis, enrolled in a pregnancy study.

The chain recombines TRBV7-9 with TRBJ1-6; possible D gene TRBD1, 6 bases. Trimming cost V 7 bases and J 11 bases, with 18 bases left between them. This CDR3 has 14 amino acids. Germline V gives CDR1 SEHNR, CDR2 FQNEAQ (reference sequence). CDR3 DNA sequence: TGTGCCAGCAAATTAGGGGGACATGGGGCACCCCTCCACTTT. This encodes CASKLGGHGAPLHF.

The rearrangement joins TRBV9 to TRBJ2-7, with TRBD2 identical over 10 bases. The CDR3 is made up of 17 amino acids. Germline trimming cut 0 bases from V and 3 bases from J; bases unmatched to any gene: 9. The germline V gene encodes CDR1 SGDLS and CDR2 YYNGEE. CDR3 residues: CASSVGGSGGLGYEQYF. DNA of the CDR3: TGTGCCAGCAGCGTAGGGGGTAGCGGGGGGTTGGGCTACGAGCAGTACTTC.

The chain links TRBV6-6 to TRBJ2-7, with 8 positions matching TRBD2. This CDR3 spans 15 amino acids. V dropped 4 bases and J dropped 10; count of bases not matched to a gene: 15. Germline assignment: CDR1 MNHNY and CDR2 SVGAGI (reference sequence). As DNA, the CDR3 is TGTGCCAGCAGTTCGAACTTAGCGGGGTTAATTCGTCAGTACTTC. This gives the protein CASSSNLAGLIRQYF.

This chain uses TRBV11-2 with TRBJ1-5; D remains ambiguous. CDR3 length: 15 amino acids. V was pared by 0 bases and J by 10 bases, with 16 bases between. Germline lookup yields CDR1 SGHAT and CDR2 FQNNGV. CDR3 loop: CASSLDGGHYQPQHF. The CDR3 coding sequence is TGTGCCAGCAGCTTAGATGGCGGCCATTACCAACCCCAGCATTTT.

This clone appeared once. The chain links TRBV7-6 to TRBJ1-6, with 10 positions matching TRBD1. The CDR3 sequence is 19 residues long. The V segment lost 4 bases and the J segment 5 bases; nucleotides outside the gene matches: 14. The V gene's germline CDR1 is SGHVS and CDR2 FNYEAQ. The chain's CDR3 is CASSSTPGQGTPNNSPLHF. CDR3 bases: TGTGCCAGCAGCTCGACCCCGGGACAGGGGACCCCAAATAATTCACCCCTCCACTTT.

V gene TRBV7-6 combines with J gene TRBJ2-5; 10 bases fit TRBD1. The CDR3 sequence is 17 residues long. The ends lost 1 base at V and 5 bases at J; junction bases unmatched: 10. CDR1 and CDR2 (germline): SGHVS, FNYEAQ. This CDR3 is CASSLGSGTGVGETQYF. CDR3 DNA: TGTGCCAGCAGCTTAGGATCCGGGACAGGGGTGGGGGAGACCCAGTACTTC.

The V gene is TRBV6-1, the J gene TRBJ2-3, with 7 bases that match TRBD2. V trimming: 9 bases; J trimming: 2 bases; junction bases outside the gene matches: 11. The length of the CDR3 is 15 residues. The germline CDR1 and CDR2 sequences are MNHNS and SASEGT. The CDR3 bases are TGTGCCAGTTCCACCTTGGGGGGGGACACAGATACGCAGTATTTT. Its translation is CASSTLGGDTDTQYF.

The genes are TRBV5-6 and TRBJ2-7; no clear D gene. This CDR3 comprises 12 residues. CDR1 is SGHDT, CDR2 YYEEEE, per germline. V was pared by 0 bases and J by 2 bases, with 3 bases between. CDR3 DNA sequence: TGTGCCAGCAGCTTGGCCGCCTACGAGCAGTACTTC. Its protein is CASSLAAYEQYF. The full variable domain, rest sourced from reference TRBV5-6 and TRBJ2-7, is DAGVTQSPTHLIKTRGQQVTLRCSPKSGHDTVSWYQQALGQGPQFIFQYYEEEERQRGNFPDRFSGHQFPNYSSELNVNALLLGDSALYLCASSLAAYEQYFGPGTRLTVT.

The chain combines TRBV19 with TRBJ1-5; no clear D. In germline, CDR1 is LNHDA, CDR2 SQIVND (reference sequence). Trimming left V 3 bases short and J 3 bases short, with 21 bases between. This CDR3 is 18 amino acids long. The CDR3 DNA reads as TGTGCCAGTAGTATCGGGCCCGTTCGGGAACGATACAATCAGCCCCAGCATTTT. Protein: CASSIGPVRERYNQPQHF.

The chain carries TRBV28 and TRBJ1-1; a weak D match, TRBD1 (5 bases). The CDR3 spans 13 residues. V was clipped by 3 bases and J by 4 bases, with 9 bases between them. Germline CDR1 is MDHEN and CDR2 is SYDVKM. The DNA of the CDR3 is TGTGCCAGCAGTTTTTCGCAGGGCACTGAAGCTTTCTTT. This gives the protein CASSFSQGTEAFF.

This sequence joins TRBV9 and TRBJ1-1; D might be TRBD1 (5 bases). V shed 0 bases and J shed 3 bases, with 15 bases lying between them. Germline V gene sequence: CDR1 SGDLS, CDR2 YYNGEE. The CDR3 runs to 16 residues. The CDR3 DNA reads as TGTGCCAGCAGCGTAGCCTTGGGGGGGGGTGACACTGAAGCTTTCTTT. Translation gives CASSVALGGGDTEAFF.

The gene calls are TRBV5-6 and TRBJ1-1; no firm D call. V was trimmed by 4 bases and J by 4 bases, leaving 14 bases between them. Germline V CDR1 and CDR2: SGHDT, YYEEEE. The CDR3 is 14 residues long. DNA of the CDR3: TGTGCCAGCAGCGGAACAGATTTGGGCACTGAAGCTTTCTTT. It yields the protein CASSGTDLGTEAFF.

The chain couples TRBV9 to TRBJ1-6; 9 bases map to TRBD1. The CDR3 is made up of 16 amino acids. J gave up 6 bases and V 0 bases, and 4 bases lay outside the gene matches. From germline, CDR1 is SGDLS and CDR2 YYNGEE. The CDR3 bases are TGTGCCAGCAGCGTAGACCCGGGACAGGGTAATTCACCCCTCCACTTT. It translates to CASSVDPGQGNSPLHF.

The V call is TRBV4-2, the J call TRBJ2-2, with D tentatively TRBD2 (5 bases). This CDR3 region has 16 residues. CDR1 and CDR2 (germline): LGHNA, YNFKEQ. V was clipped by 4 bases and J by 5 bases, with 17 bases between them. This CDR3 reads CASSLRGVGQTGELFF. The CDR3 region has the DNA TGTGCCAGCAGCCTCCGGGGTGTGGGTCAAACCGGGGAGCTGTTTTTT.

The CDR3 loop is CASSGRDRGTEAFF. CDR3 nucleotide sequence: TGTGCCAGCAGCGGAAGGGACAGGGGGACTGAAGCTTTCTTT. This chain uses TRBV7-2 with TRBJ1-1, with 11 positions matching TRBD1. V lost 5 bases, J lost 5 bases, and 4 bases stayed unmatched. Germline loops: CDR1 SGHTA, CDR2 FQGNSA. The CDR3 sequence is 14 residues long.

Only one count was recorded for this clone. The chain employs TRBV6-5 and TRBJ2-7; 7 bases are a match to TRBD2. The CDR3 has 15 amino acids. The germline gives CDR1 MNHEY, CDR2 SVGAGI. V lost 2 bases, J lost 0 bases, and 4 bases stayed unmatched. CDR3 DNA sequence: TGTGCCAGCAGTTACAGGGAGGGGCTCTCCTACGAGCAGTACTTC. Amino acids: CASSYREGLSYEQYF.

This rearrangement joins TRBV6-1 to TRBJ2-5, with a tentative D call TRBD1 (6 bases). CDR3 length: 15 amino acids. V was pared by 9 bases and J by 4 bases, with 21 bases between. CDR1 and CDR2 from the germline V gene are MNHNS and SASEGT. CDR3 coding DNA: TGTGCCAGTTGCAGCTCCGGACAGCCACCAGAGACCCAGTACTTC. Translating gives CASCSSGQPPETQYF.

The table lists this clone with a count of one. V usage is TRBV19 and J usage is TRBJ1-5, with 9 bases aligning to TRBD1. The V gene's germline CDR1 is LNHDA and CDR2 SQIVND (reference sequence). This CDR3 spans 16 amino acids. Losses at the gene ends were 6 bases for V and 6 bases for J; bases not matched to a gene: 12. For the CDR3, the DNA is TGTGCCAGTAGGGCCCCCGGGACAGGGTACGGTCAGCCCCAGCATTTT. It codes for CASRAPGTGYGQPQHF.

The rearrangement links TRBV7-3 to TRBJ2-2, with TRBD1 identical over 10 bases. Trimming took 5 bases from V and 1 from J; bases not matched to a gene: 10. The CDR3 length is 18 residues. The V gene's germline CDR1 is SGHTA and CDR2 FQGTGA. CDR3 amino acids: CASSETGGSRLNTGELFF. CDR3 coding DNA: TGTGCCAGCAGCGAGACAGGGGGCTCTCGATTGAACACCGGGGAGCTGTTTTTT.

In its sample, this clone was seen once. The gene calls are TRBV2 and TRBJ2-3; TRBD2 matches at 9 bases. The CDR3 has 15 amino acids. Germline V gene data show CDR1 as SNHLY and CDR2 as FYNNEI. After removal of 2 bases from V and 8 bases from J, the junction contained 8 bases not matched to a gene. The CDR3 region has the DNA TGTGCCAGCAGTGAACAGCGGGGGGTGGGGTTTACGCAGTATTTT. Residues: CASSEQRGVGFTQYF.

The chain links TRBV11-2 to TRBJ2-5; a possible D gene is TRBD1 (6 bases). Germline V gives CDR1 SGHAT, CDR2 FQNNGV. Trimming left V 5 bases short and J 4 bases short, with 11 bases between. The CDR3 runs to 13 residues. CDR3 sequence (DNA): TGTGCCAGCAGCCAGGGGTGGTTAGAGACCCAGTACTTC. Residues: CASSQGWLETQYF.

This clone was recorded once. The CDR3 DNA sequence: TGTGCCACCAGCAGAGGCGGGGGGGCCTACAATGAGCAGTTCTTC. Its translation: CATSRGGGAYNEQFF. The V and J genes are TRBV15 and TRBJ2-1, with 9 nucleotides matching TRBD2. V dropped 1 base and J dropped 2; count of bases not matched to a gene: 0. This CDR3 is 15 amino acids long. CDR1 and CDR2 (germline): LNHNV, YYDKDF (reference sequence). The whole variable domain, filled in from reference TRBV15 and TRBJ2-1, reads DAMVIQNPRYQVTQFGKPVTLSCSQTLNHNVMYWYQQKSSQAPKLLFHYYDKDFNNEADTPDNFQSRRPNTSFCFLDIRSPGLGDTAMYLCATSRGGGAYNEQFFGPGTRLTVL.

The V gene is TRBV20-1, the J gene TRBJ1-1, with D hard to call. V lost 4 bases to trimming and J lost 7 bases, with 7 bases between them. The CDR3 loop spans 10 amino acids. Per germline, CDR1 DFQATT and CDR2 SNEGSKA (reference sequence). CDR3 DNA: TGCAGTGCTACTCAACTTGAAGCTTTCTTT. Translation: CSATQLEAFF.

The V gene is TRBV5-1, the J gene TRBJ2-5, with 11 bases that match TRBD2. Per the germline V gene, CDR1 is SGHRS and CDR2 is YFSETQ. V dropped 1 base and J dropped 3; count of bases not matched to a gene: 5. CDR3 length: 16 residues. The CDR3 reads CASSLRIAGGEETQYF. DNA of the CDR3: TGCGCCAGCAGCTTGCGGATAGCGGGGGGGGAAGAGACCCAGTACTTC.

This chain connects TRBV10-3 to TRBJ1-4, with a tentative D call TRBD1 (6 bases). The V gene lost 6 bases and the J gene lost 4 bases, with 27 bases spanning the gap. CDR3 length: 19 residues. Germline CDR1 ENHRY, CDR2 SYGVKD. The CDR3 region has the DNA TGTGCCATCAGCCCCTACCGGCGGGGGGGCGGCAGGGATAATGAAAAACTGTTTTTT. Protein sequence: CAISPYRRGGGRDNEKLFF.

The genes are TRBV14 and TRBJ1-1; a weak D match, TRBD1 (6 bases). The germline CDR1 and CDR2 sequences are SGHDN and FVKESK. The ends were cut back, 4 bases at V and 8 bases at J, with 11 bases in the middle. This CDR3 has 12 amino acids. The chain's CDR3 is CASSRTGIEAFF. The CDR3 region has the DNA TGTGCCAGCAGCCGAACAGGGATAGAAGCTTTCTTT. The complete variable domain, with remaining parts taken from reference TRBV14 and TRBJ1-1, reads EAGVTQFPSHSVIEKGQTVTLRCDPISGHDNLYWYRRVMGKEIKFLLHFVKESKQDESGMPNNRFLAERTGGTYSTLKVQPAELEDSGVYFCASSRTGIEAFFGQGTRLTVV.